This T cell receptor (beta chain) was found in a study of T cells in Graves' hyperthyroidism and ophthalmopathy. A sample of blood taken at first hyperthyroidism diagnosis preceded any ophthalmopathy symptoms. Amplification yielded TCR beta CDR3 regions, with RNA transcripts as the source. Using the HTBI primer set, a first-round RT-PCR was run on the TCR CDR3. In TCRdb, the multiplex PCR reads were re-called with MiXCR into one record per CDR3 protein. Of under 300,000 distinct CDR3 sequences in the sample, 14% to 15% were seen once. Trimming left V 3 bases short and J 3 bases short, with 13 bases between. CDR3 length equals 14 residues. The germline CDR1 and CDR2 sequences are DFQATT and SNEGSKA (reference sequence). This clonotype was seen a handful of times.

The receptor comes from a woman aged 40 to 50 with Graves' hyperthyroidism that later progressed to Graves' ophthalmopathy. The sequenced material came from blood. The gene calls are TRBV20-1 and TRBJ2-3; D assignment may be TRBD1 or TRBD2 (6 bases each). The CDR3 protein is CSASRGGQTDTQYF. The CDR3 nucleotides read TGCAGTGCTAGTCGTGGGGGGCAGACAGATACGCAGTATTTT.